Below are 25 T cell receptor beta chains sequenced from a single sample in a study of shared clonotypes between healthy human individuals. Data came from immunoSEQ multiplex PCR; TCRdb stores just in-frame clones and leaves some out. The profile shows 800,000 to 1,200,000 clones, approximately 80% of them singletons. Source material: memory CD4+ T cells from PBMCs. Subset indicated: CD45RA-negative fraction. The receptors stem from a man aged 18-30 years in good health. Some clones in this sample may be carry-over from other donors' samples.

This clone was observed a few times. The gene calls are TRBV27 and TRBJ1-5, with D possibly being TRBD1 (6 bases). CDR3 length: 13 amino acids. V was pared by 6 bases and J by 3 bases, with 9 bases between. CDR1 is MNHEY, CDR2 SMNVEV, per germline (reference sequence). CDR3 sequence reads: CASRGQLNQPQHF. For the CDR3, the DNA is TGTGCCAGCAGAGGACAGCTCAATCAGCCCCAGCATTTT.

The V call is TRBV15, the J call TRBJ1-4; 9 bases line up with TRBD1. Per germline, CDR1 LNHNV and CDR2 YYDKDF (reference sequence). The J segment lost 6 bases and the V segment lost 1 base, leaving 6 bases of the junction unmatched. This CDR3 has 16 residues. The CDR3 nucleotides are TGTGCCACCAGCAGAGCCGGGACAGGGTGGGATGAAAAACTGTTTTTT. Its translation is CATSRAGTGWDEKLFF.

The rearrangement uses TRBV27 and TRBJ2-1; possible D gene TRBD2, 6 bases. Germline V gives CDR1 MNHEY, CDR2 SMNVEV (reference sequence). The CDR3 has 20 residues. V was cut by 1 base and J by 8 bases, with 30 bases left in between. CDR3: CASSLYGRSGHSLGYYEQFF. In nucleotides, the CDR3 is TGTGCCAGCAGTTTATACGGGCGCAGCGGGCATTCACTGGGGTACTATGAGCAGTTCTTC.

Points on this clone: A much larger clone lies a single base off, so this may be a read error. This chain connects TRBV30 to TRBJ2-1, with D possibly TRBD2 on 6 matching bases. The germline V and J ends were trimmed by 0 bases and 9 bases, with 12 bases remaining between them. The germline CDR1 and CDR2 sequences are GTSNPN and SVGIG (reference sequence). The CDR3 spans 13 residues. As DNA, the CDR3 is TGTGCCTGGAGTGTACCGGAAGCGGGTGAGCAGTTCTTC. Its protein is CAWSVPEAGEQFF.

The chain couples TRBV2 to TRBJ2-3; D is perhaps TRBD1 (6 bases). The CDR3 has 15 residues. Deletions cut 7 bases from V and 2 bases from J, with 16 bases between. Germline CDR1 and CDR2: SNHLY and FYNNEI. The chain's CDR3 is CASNYPGQPTDTQYF. CDR3 coding DNA: TGTGCCAGCAATTACCCGGGACAACCCACAGATACGCAGTATTTT.

Concerning this clone: Additional DNA sequences in this sample encode the identical CDR3. This chain joins TRBV28 and TRBJ2-7; D gene unclear. Germline V gene sequence: CDR1 MDHEN, CDR2 SYDVKM. The CDR3 totals 14 residues. Between the trimmed V and J ends, which lost 2 bases and 1 base, there was a span of 9 bases. CDR3 region: CASSLSRGSYEQYF. The CDR3 nucleotides read TGTGCCAGCAGTTTAAGTCGCGGATCCTACGAGCAGTACTTC.

This clone was seen many times. The chain carries TRBV6-1 and TRBJ2-1; D remains unclear. Germline assignment: CDR1 MNHNS and CDR2 SASEGT. The length of the CDR3 is 14 residues. Between the trimmed V and J ends, which lost 2 bases and 10 bases, there was a span of 15 bases. In DNA form, the CDR3 reads TGTGCCAGCAGTGAACAGCAACTCCTACCCGAGCAGTTCTTC. It is translated as CASSEQQLLPEQFF.

V gene TRBV5-1 combines with J gene TRBJ1-4; possibly TRBD1 for D (5 bases). The CDR3 spans 17 residues. V dropped 4 bases and J dropped 0 bases, with 16 bases sitting between them. The germline V gene encodes CDR1 SGHRS and CDR2 YFSETQ. The CDR3 DNA reads TGCGCCAGCAGCGGGGCGTCCAGGGCCTCAACTAATGAAAAACTGTTTTTT. Its protein product is CASSGASRASTNEKLFF.

The chain recombines TRBV27 with TRBJ2-2, with D perhaps TRBD2 (6 bases). With 2 bases removed from V and 8 bases from J, the gap between germline ends came to 15 bases. The CDR3 has 15 amino acids. CDR1 MNHEY and CDR2 SMNVEV come from the germline V gene (reference sequence). The CDR3 sequence: CASSLGGTGMGELFF. DNA of the CDR3: TGTGCCAGCAGTTTAGGTGGGACTGGGATGGGGGAGCTGTTTTTT.

This sequence joins TRBV5-1 and TRBJ2-3; the D is unclear. Germline CDR1 reads SGHRS; CDR2 reads YFSETQ. The V end was cut by 2 bases, the J end by 5 bases, with 9 bases between. The CDR3 has 13 amino acids. CDR3 DNA: TGCGCCAGCAGCTTCATTTCAGGAGATACGCAGTATTTT. It encodes CASSFISGDTQYF.

CDR3 sequence reads: CASLRSGPYNEQFF. CDR3 nucleotide sequence: TGCGCCAGCTTGAGGAGCGGACCCTACAATGAGCAGTTCTTC. The chain combines TRBV10-2 with TRBJ2-1, with D possibly TRBD2 on 5 matching bases. The germline V and J ends were trimmed by 8 bases and 2 bases, with 13 bases remaining between them. Germline CDR1 is WSHSY and CDR2 is SAAADI. This CDR3 comprises 14 residues.

The chain is built from TRBV5-1 and TRBJ2-7; maybe TRBD2 (6 bases). The V end lost 3 bases, the J end lost 5 bases, and 18 bases lay between the germline ends. CDR1 SGHRS and CDR2 YFSETQ come from the germline V gene. The CDR3 extends over 15 amino acids. CDR3 nucleotides: TGCGCCAGCAGCTACCTTGCGGGAAAACCCAACGAGCAGTACTTC. Protein: CASSYLAGKPNEQYF.

V gene TRBV5-1 combines with J gene TRBJ2-5; 10 bases align to TRBD2. Germline CDR1 SGHRS, CDR2 YFSETQ. The CDR3 is made up of 15 amino acids. Trimming cost V 0 bases and J 3 bases; bases outside gene matches: 2. The CDR3 spells CASSLELAGKETQYF. CDR3 coding DNA: TGCGCCAGCAGCTTGGAACTAGCGGGAAAAGAGACCCAGTACTTC.

This chain uses TRBV6-1 with TRBJ1-2; unclear D gene. The CDR3 spans 13 residues. Per the germline V gene, CDR1 is MNHNS and CDR2 is SASEGT. Between the trimmed V and J ends, which lost 2 bases and 8 bases, there was a span of 12 bases. CDR3 nucleotides: TGTGCCAGCAGTGAAAACGGGTTTTTGGGCTACACCTTC. As protein: CASSENGFLGYTF.

The chain links TRBV4-2 to TRBJ2-5; 7 bases agree with TRBD2. V shed 0 bases and J 3 bases; nucleotides not matched to a gene: 7. CDR3 length: 16 residues. Germline CDR1 is LGHNA and CDR2 is YNFKEQ. The CDR3 DNA follows: TGTGCCAGCAGCCAAGAGAGTAGCGGGTCGAAAGAGACCCAGTACTTC. Translated, it gives CASSQESSGSKETQYF.

V and J are TRBV5-1 and TRBJ1-2; no clear D gene. This CDR3 is 13 amino acids long. V gave up 2 bases and J gave up 3 bases, with 8 bases separating them. Germline CDR1 and CDR2: SGHRS and YFSETQ. CDR3 region: CASSFDRYYGYTF. CDR3 coding DNA: TGCGCCAGCAGCTTTGACCGGTACTATGGCTACACCTTC.

The chain uses TRBV30 and TRBJ2-4; TRBD2 agrees at 7 bases. V lost 0 bases, J lost 3 bases, and 2 bases stayed unmatched. Germline CDR1 is GTSNPN and CDR2 is SVGIG (reference sequence). The length of the CDR3 is 14 residues. The CDR3 region is CAWSVGGNKNIQYF. DNA of the CDR3: TGTGCCTGGAGTGTCGGGGGGAACAAAAACATTCAGTACTTC.

The J gene is TRBJ1-1, the V gene TRBV5-1, with 7 bases fitting TRBD1. Per germline, CDR1 SGHRS and CDR2 YFSETQ. Unmatched junction bases numbered 3, after V lost 0 bases and J lost 1 base. This CDR3 comprises 15 residues. The CDR3 reads CASSLANRGNTEAFF. The CDR3 DNA is TGCGCCAGCAGCTTGGCCAACAGGGGGAACACTGAAGCTTTCTTT.

The chain carries TRBV19 and TRBJ2-5, with 16 bases fitting TRBD2. This CDR3 has 16 amino acids. The trim removed 5 bases at V and 4 bases at J, leaving 4 bases unmatched. Germline assignment: CDR1 LNHDA and CDR2 SQIVND (reference sequence). CDR3 sequence reads: CASSFGTSGRGETQYF. The CDR3 DNA reads TGTGCCAGTAGTTTTGGGACTAGCGGGAGGGGAGAGACCCAGTACTTC.

The chain is built from TRBV28 and TRBJ2-5, with TRBD2 identical over 9 bases. In germline, CDR1 is MDHEN, CDR2 SYDVKM. The CDR3 spans 13 residues. V trimming: 6 bases; J trimming: 7 bases; junction bases outside the gene matches: 6. For the CDR3, the DNA is TGTGCCAGCAGGAGGACTAGCGTAGGGACCCAGTACTTC. This translates into CASRRTSVGTQYF.

This chain links TRBV7-2 with TRBJ1-2, with unresolved D. Trimming shortened V by 5 bases and J by 3 bases, and 7 bases separated the two germline ends. The CDR3 has 12 amino acids. Germline V gives CDR1 SGHTA, CDR2 FQGNSA. The CDR3 protein is CASSAVYYGYTF. The CDR3 nucleotides are TGTGCCAGCAGCGCCGTTTACTATGGCTACACCTTC.

The V and J genes are TRBV27 and TRBJ1-5; TRBD1 matches at 8 bases. Germline CDR1 MNHEY, CDR2 SMNVEV (reference sequence). The CDR3 spans 15 residues. J was trimmed by 3 bases and V by 6 bases; bases with no gene match: 7. The CDR3 coding sequence is TGTGCCAGCAGGACGGACAGGGCGGTCAATCAGCCCCAGCATTTT. Translation gives CASRTDRAVNQPQHF.

This clone was recorded many times. This sequence joins TRBV10-3 and TRBJ1-1; TRBD1 is a possible D gene (6 bases). The germline CDR1 and CDR2 sequences are ENHRY and SYGVKD. The CDR3 extends over 13 amino acids. V was trimmed by 8 bases and J by 5 bases, leaving 15 bases between them. CDR3 in DNA: TGTGCCATCCAGGGGTCTGGTAGTACTGAAGCTTTCTTT. It specifies CAIQGSGSTEAFF.

The chain couples TRBV6-1 to TRBJ1-1; possible D gene TRBD1, 6 bases. The V and J ends lost 5 bases and 4 bases respectively, with 17 bases between them. Looked up from germline, CDR1 is MNHNS and CDR2 is SASEGT. The CDR3 loop spans 15 amino acids. In nucleotides, the CDR3 is TGTGCCAGCAGTTGGGAAGGGGGTCGGGCCACTGAAGCTTTCTTT. As protein: CASSWEGGRATEAFF.

This chain uses TRBV7-2 with TRBJ2-3, with D hard to call. Germline CDR1 SGHTA, CDR2 FQGNSA. V gave up 5 bases and J gave up 11 bases, with 11 bases separating them. The CDR3 is made up of 11 amino acids. The CDR3 DNA follows: TGTGCCAGCAGCCCATGGATCAAGCAGTATTTT. It codes for CASSPWIKQYF.